One sample yielded the 5 T cell receptor beta chains listed below, sequenced in a study of follicular helper T cells after annual influenza vaccination. The method was immunoSEQ multiplex PCR; TCRdb's version includes in-frame clones alone and lacks a portion of them. This table holds 5,500 to 6,500 clones, approximately 85% found once. Time point specified: 2015-2016 season, pre-vaccination. The specimen was CXCR5+ CD38- circulating T follicular helper cells from blood, collected on the day of influenza vaccination. Subset given: circulating Tfh, non-naive CD4+CXCR5+PD-1+ (ICOS+CD38+ or ICOS-CD38-). These receptors came from an adult who received the influenza vaccine.

This chain links TRBV6-1 with TRBJ1-2; the D gene is possibly TRBD1 (6 bases). The germline V and J ends were trimmed by 4 bases and 4 bases, with 13 bases remaining between them. This CDR3 is 14 amino acids long. Per the germline V gene, CDR1 is MNHNS and CDR2 is SASEGT. The CDR3 is CASSVYREGYGYTF. The CDR3 DNA sequence: TGTGCCAGCAGTGTGTACAGGGAAGGCTATGGCTACACCTTC.

V gene TRBV9 combines with J gene TRBJ2-3, with TRBD2 matching 9 bases. In germline, CDR1 is SGDLS, CDR2 YYNGEE. V was clipped by 4 bases and J by 3 bases; unmatched bases: 6. The CDR3 runs to 15 residues. The CDR3 nucleotides read TGTGCCAGCAGCTTCATAGCGGGAGAGACAGATACGCAGTATTTT. Its translation: CASSFIAGETDTQYF.

The gene calls are TRBV7-9 and TRBJ2-1; D remains unclear. V dropped 5 bases and J dropped 4 bases, with 9 bases sitting between them. This CDR3 comprises 13 residues. The germline V gene encodes CDR1 SEHNR and CDR2 FQNEAQ (reference sequence). CDR3 in DNA: TGTGCCAGCAGCCAAGACTCGTACAATGAGCAGTTCTTC. Translation: CASSQDSYNEQFF.

The V call is TRBV7-7, the J call TRBJ2-1; TRBD2 agrees at 7 bases. The CDR3 length is 16 residues. The germline gives CDR1 SSHAT, CDR2 FNYEAQ (reference sequence). V shed 3 bases and J 4 bases; nucleotides not matched to a gene: 9. The CDR3 protein is CASSFCGGRGYNEQFF. CDR3 in DNA: TGTGCCAGCAGCTTTTGCGGCGGGAGAGGTTACAATGAGCAGTTCTTC.

V is TRBV19 and J is TRBJ2-5; a possible D gene is TRBD1 (6 bases). Trimming cost V 7 bases and J 1 base, with 19 bases left between them. Germline V gives CDR1 LNHDA, CDR2 SQIVND (reference sequence). This CDR3 has 16 residues. The CDR3 DNA reads as TGTGCCAGTAATACCCCCGCGGCAGGGGCCCAAGAGACCCAGTACTTC. Its protein product is CASNTPAAGAQETQYF.